Below, 7 T cell receptor beta chains from the same sample are listed, as sequenced in a study of OX40 agonist ivuxolimab in advanced cancers. Some clones are missing from TCRdb's copy, which holds only in-frame ones; the method was immunoSEQ multiplex PCR. This sample has 62,000 or so clones, with roughly 80% found just once. The sample here was CD4+ or CD8+ T cells sorted from blood, taken in a trial of the OX40 agonist ivuxolimab. The receptors were sampled from an adult with an advanced solid tumor such as melanoma, head and neck, liver or kidney cancer.

V is TRBV28 and J is TRBJ1-1; TRBD1 is a possible D gene (5 bases). This CDR3 spans 13 amino acids. Trimming shortened V by 4 bases and J by 3 bases, and 9 bases separated the two germline ends. Germline lookup yields CDR1 MDHEN and CDR2 SYDVKM. The CDR3 region is CASSSQGDTEAFF. CDR3 DNA sequence: TGTGCCAGCAGTTCTCAGGGAGACACTGAAGCTTTCTTT.

J is TRBJ2-5 and V is TRBV18; no clear D gene. Trimming took off 5 bases at V and 0 bases at J, with 10 bases between the two ends. The CDR3 loop spans 14 amino acids. Germline loops: CDR1 KGHSH, CDR2 LQKENI. The CDR3 region has the DNA TGTGCCAGCTCATCAACCTCAAACCAAGAGACCCAGTACTTC. Translated, it gives CASSSTSNQETQYF.

This clone was detected only a few times. The V and J genes are TRBV6-1 and TRBJ1-3; no definite D call. Trimming stripped 4 bases from V and 4 bases from J, with 5 bases between. This CDR3 contains 12 residues. Germline CDR1 is MNHNS and CDR2 is SASEGT. CDR3 bases: TGTGCCAGCAGTGGGTTGGGAAACACCATATATTTT. Residues: CASSGLGNTIYF.

J is TRBJ1-1 and V is TRBV18; TRBD1 matches 7 bases. This CDR3 is 13 amino acids long. Trimming removed 5 bases from V and 6 bases from J; junction bases left unmatched: 6. Germline V gives CDR1 KGHSH, CDR2 LQKENI. CDR3 nucleotides: TGTGCCAGCTCAGCCGACAGGGAATCTGAAGCTTTCTTT. Amino acids: CASSADRESEAFF.

The genes are TRBV5-5 and TRBJ2-5; D assignment may be TRBD1 or TRBD2 (6 bases each). The V and J ends lost 4 bases and 2 bases respectively, with 24 bases between them. The germline V gene encodes CDR1 SGHKS and CDR2 YYEKEE (reference sequence). The CDR3 sequence is 18 residues long. The CDR3 sequence is CASSQGILGGAGQETQYF. DNA of the CDR3: TGTGCCAGCAGCCAGGGAATACTGGGGGGCGCGGGACAAGAGACCCAGTACTTC.

This sequence joins TRBV30 and TRBJ2-7, with D possibly being TRBD2 (6 bases). The CDR3 spans 13 residues. CDR1 is GTSNPN, CDR2 SVGIG, per germline (reference sequence). The V gene lost 6 bases and the J gene lost 1 base, with 13 bases spanning the gap. CDR3 bases: TGTGCCTGTCTCGGGACTCGATCCTACGAGCAGTACTTC. It codes for CACLGTRSYEQYF.

Only a few counts were recorded for this clone. The J gene is TRBJ1-2, the V gene TRBV19, with 9 bases aligning to TRBD1. The CDR3 has 14 amino acids. V dropped 6 bases and J dropped 2; count of bases not matched to a gene: 4. Germline V gene data show CDR1 as LNHDA and CDR2 as SQIVND (reference sequence). CDR3 DNA: TGTGCCAGTAGGCGAGGGACAGGGAACTATGGCTACACCTTC. Translated, it gives CASRRGTGNYGYTF.